These T cell receptor beta chains were read from a single sample in a study of T cell changes during pregnancy in multiple sclerosis. Assay used: immunoSEQ multiplex PCR; TCRdb lists only in-frame clones, some missing. Here the sample spans around 8,100 clones, 70% to 90% being singletons. Sequencing was performed on CD8+ T cells from peripheral blood mononuclear cells, taken in the first trimester of pregnancy. Receptors were obtained from a female donor in good health, enrolled as a control in a pregnancy study. CDR3s include the opening cysteine and the closing phenylalanine or tryptophan. The D gene is left open where the match is weak. Only some rows state a clone size, as once, few, many or a class for expanded clones.

J: TRBJ1-1
V: TRBV7-9
D: -
size: -
CDR3: CASSSRLTEAFF
DNA: TGTGCCAGCAGCTCTAGACTCACTGAAGCTTTCTTT

J: TRBJ2-2
V: TRBV9
D: -
size: -
CDR3: CASSAAGQGLNTGELFF
DNA: TGTGCCAGCAGCGCAGCAGGGCAGGGGCTGAACACCGGGGAGCTGTTTTTT

J: TRBJ2-3
V: TRBV5-1
D: -
size: -
CDR3: CASSLKAGPPFSTGTQYF
DNA: TGCGCCAGCAGCTTAAAGGCAGGCCCCCCCTTTAGCACAGGTACGCAGTATTTT

J: TRBJ2-7
V: TRBV11-1
D: -
size: -
CDR3: CASSLSGGADEQYF
DNA: TGTGCCAGCAGCTTATCTGGGGGGGCCGACGAGCAGTACTTC

J: TRBJ1-1
V: TRBV27
D: -
size: -
CDR3: CASSLRPGRDTEAFF
DNA: TGTGCCAGCAGTTTACGCCCAGGGAGGGACACTGAAGCTTTCTTT

J: TRBJ2-1
V: TRBV10-3
D: TRBD2
size: -
CDR3: CAISDGGRANNEQFF
DNA: TGTGCCATCAGTGATGGCGGGAGGGCCAACAATGAGCAGTTCTTC

J: TRBJ1-3
V: TRBV19
D: -
size: -
CDR3: CASSRKTTGNTIYF
DNA: TGTGCCAGTAGTAGGAAGACTACTGGAAACACCATATATTTT

J: TRBJ2-2
V: TRBV19
D: -
size: -
CDR3: CASSTFVGVLDTGELFF
DNA: TGTGCCAGTAGTACTTTCGTTGGAGTTCTGGACACCGGGGAGCTGTTTTTT

J: TRBJ2-2
V: TRBV7-2
D: TRBD2
size: -
CDR3: CASSVTSGGAYTGELFF
DNA: TGTGCCAGCAGCGTGACTAGCGGGGGGGCCTACACCGGGGAGCTGTTTTTT

J: TRBJ2-5
V: TRBV7-6
D: -
size: -
CDR3: CASTPRLGGETQYF
DNA: TGTGCCAGCACCCCCAGGCTGGGGGGAGAGACCCAGTACTTC

J: TRBJ1-2
V: TRBV5-4
D: TRBD1
size: -
CDR3: CASSRDRLNYGYTF
DNA: TGTGCCAGCAGCCGGGACAGATTAAACTATGGCTACACCTTC

J: TRBJ2-2
V: TRBV27
D: -
size: -
CDR3: CASSLRAGELFF
DNA: TGTGCCAGCAGTTTACGGGCCGGGGAGCTGTTTTTT

J: TRBJ2-5
V: TRBV2
D: TRBD2
size: -
CDR3: CASSEGTSGGLRETQYF
DNA: TGTGCCAGCAGTGAAGGGACTAGCGGGGGACTCAGAGAGACCCAGTACTTC

J: TRBJ2-3
V: TRBV6-4
D: -
size: -
CDR3: CASSPSGGEADTQYF
DNA: TGTGCCAGCAGTCCAAGCGGAGGGGAGGCAGATACGCAGTATTTT

J: TRBJ2-2
V: TRBV7-9
D: -
size: -
CDR3: CASSRGVGDSYPGELFF
DNA: TGTGCCAGCAGCCGAGGGGTGGGGGACTCCTACCCTGGGGAGCTGTTTTTT

J: TRBJ1-2
V: TRBV29-1
D: TRBD1
size: -
CDR3: CSVVGDSRYTF
DNA: TGCAGCGTTGTTGGGGACAGCCGCTACACCTTC

J: TRBJ2-3
V: TRBV28
D: TRBD2
size: -
CDR3: CASSLASGRADTQYF
DNA: TGTGCCAGCAGTTTAGCTAGCGGGAGGGCAGATACGCAGTATTTT

J: TRBJ2-1
V: TRBV28
D: -
size: -
CDR3: CASSLSVQEQFF
DNA: TGTGCCAGCAGTTTAAGCGTTCAAGAGCAGTTCTTC

J: TRBJ2-3
V: TRBV28
D: -
size: -
CDR3: CASSPGTDTQYF
DNA: TGTGCCAGCAGCCCGGGCACAGATACGCAGTATTTT

J: TRBJ2-1
V: TRBV5-6
D: -
size: few
CDR3: CASARSDSYNEQFF
DNA: TGTGCCAGCGCCCGCTCAGACTCCTACAATGAGCAGTTCTTC

J: TRBJ2-7
V: TRBV7-7
D: -
size: -
CDR3: CASSLARDREQYF
DNA: TGTGCTAGCAGCTTAGCGCGGGATCGGGAGCAGTACTTC

J: TRBJ1-2
V: TRBV25-1
D: -
size: -
CDR3: CASENTDRGYGYTF
DNA: TGTGCCAGCGAGAACACGGATAGGGGATATGGCTACACCTTC

J: TRBJ2-7
V: TRBV7-9
D: TRBD1
size: -
CDR3: CASTGQGESTVYEQYF
DNA: TGTGCCAGCACGGGACAGGGCGAAAGTACGGTTTACGAGCAGTACTTC

J: TRBJ2-1
V: TRBV10-1
D: TRBD1
size: -
CDR3: CASSDSLGQGFRVNEQFF
DNA: TGCGCCAGCAGTGATTCTTTGGGACAGGGGTTCAGGGTAAATGAGCAGTTCTTC

J: TRBJ2-7
V: TRBV4-2
D: -
size: -
CDR3: CASSQDKSVAVHEQYF
DNA: TGTGCCAGCAGCCAAGATAAGTCGGTAGCGGTCCACGAGCAGTACTTC

J: TRBJ2-1
V: TRBV28
D: TRBD2
size: -
CDR3: CASSSQSGRYNEQFF
DNA: TGTGCCAGCAGTTCCCAGAGCGGGAGATACAATGAGCAGTTCTTC

J: TRBJ1-2
V: TRBV6-5
D: TRBD1
size: -
CDR3: CASSYSAGGGGGYTF
DNA: TGTGCCAGCAGTTACTCAGCAGGGGGTGGAGGGGGCTACACCTTC

J: TRBJ2-3
V: TRBV9
D: TRBD2
size: -
CDR3: CASSEDSGGPNTDTQYF
DNA: TGTGCCAGCAGCGAAGACAGCGGGGGGCCTAACACAGATACGCAGTATTTT

J: TRBJ2-7
V: TRBV7-9
D: -
size: -
CDR3: CASSPGGGHEQYF
DNA: TGTGCCAGCAGCCCCGGCGGAGGTCACGAGCAGTACTTC

J: TRBJ1-1
V: TRBV2
D: TRBD1
size: -
CDR3: CASSDHRGGTEAFF
DNA: TGTGCCAGCAGTGACCACAGGGGAGGCACTGAAGCTTTCTTT